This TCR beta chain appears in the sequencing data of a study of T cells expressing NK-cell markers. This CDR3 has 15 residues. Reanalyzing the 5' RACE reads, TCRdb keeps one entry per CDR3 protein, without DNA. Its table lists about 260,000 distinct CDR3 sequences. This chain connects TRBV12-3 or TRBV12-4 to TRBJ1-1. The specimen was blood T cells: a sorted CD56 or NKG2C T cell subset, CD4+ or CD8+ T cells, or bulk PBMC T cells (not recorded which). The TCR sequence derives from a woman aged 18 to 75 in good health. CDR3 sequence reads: CASSRGSVSNTEAFF.